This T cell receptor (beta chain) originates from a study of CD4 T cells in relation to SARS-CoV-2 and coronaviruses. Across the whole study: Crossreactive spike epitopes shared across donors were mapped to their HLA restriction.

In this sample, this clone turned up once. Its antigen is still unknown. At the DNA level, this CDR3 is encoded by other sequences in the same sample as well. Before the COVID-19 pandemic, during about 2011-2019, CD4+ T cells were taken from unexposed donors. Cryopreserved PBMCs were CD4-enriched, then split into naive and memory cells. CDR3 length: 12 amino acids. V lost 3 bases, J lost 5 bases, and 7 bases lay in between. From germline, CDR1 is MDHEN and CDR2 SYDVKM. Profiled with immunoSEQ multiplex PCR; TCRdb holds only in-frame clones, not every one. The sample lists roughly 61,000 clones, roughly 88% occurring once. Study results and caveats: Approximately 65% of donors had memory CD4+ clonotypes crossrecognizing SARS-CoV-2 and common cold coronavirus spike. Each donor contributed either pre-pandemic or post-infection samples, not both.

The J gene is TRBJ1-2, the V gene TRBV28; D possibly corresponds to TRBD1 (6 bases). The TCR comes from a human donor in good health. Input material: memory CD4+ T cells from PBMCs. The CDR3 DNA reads TGTGCCAGCAGTTTGGACAGTTATGGCTACACCTTC. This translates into CASSLDSYGYTF.